The source of this T cell receptor beta chain is a study of identical twins. Germline assignment: CDR1 LGHNA and CDR2 YNFKEQ. The CDR3 is 16 amino acids. The V end was cut by 0 bases, the J end by 0 bases, with 12 bases between. TCRdb passed the 5' RACE reads through MiXCR, listing each CDR3 protein once. The sample has just over 450,000 distinct CDR3 sequences; approximately 15% are singletons. Separately, the same data were catalogued under a study of yellow fever vaccine responses in identical twins.

Sequenced: CD4+ T cells sorted from blood. This receptor was identified in a woman aged 18-29 years in good health. The chain recombines TRBV4-2 with TRBJ2-7; D possibly corresponds to TRBD1 (5 bases). Here the CDR3 reads CASSQDTADNSYEQYF. In nucleotides, the CDR3 is TGTGCCAGCAGCCAAGATACGGCGGACAACTCCTACGAGCAGTACTTC.